This entry lists 19 T cell receptor beta chains sequenced from one sample in a study of beta chain bispecific antibodies for T cell cancers. General study results and limits: Normal T cells contributed less of the targeted TRBV signal than the leukemia cells did. Versus anti-CD19, anti-TRBV12 exposure cut the TRBV12-3 share of TRBV signal by under 99%.

Their antigens remain unidentified. MiXCR, run by TCRdb on the 5' RACE reads, gives a single entry per CDR3 protein. The sample has about 20,000 distinct CDR3 sequences; about 2% are singletons. Expansion lasted approximately 3 days, with either anti-CD3 antibody OKT3 or CD3/CD28 beads. Sequences were derived from healthy donor T cells cultured with leukemia cells, sampled from a culture containing a bispecific antibody targeting TCR Vbeta12. The source is a human donor in good health. Some clones in this sample may be carry-over from other donors' samples.

This clonotype was seen at least ten times. The chain combines TRBV7-9 with TRBJ2-7; 8 nucleotides agree with TRBD1. Unmatched junction bases numbered 6, after V lost 5 bases and J lost 3 bases. Germline CDR1 reads SEHNR; CDR2 reads FQNEAQ (reference sequence). This CDR3 spans 14 amino acids. The CDR3 loop reads CASSLTGTGYEQYF. The CDR3, as DNA: TGTGCCAGCAGCCTTACCGGGACAGGCTACGAGCAGTACTTC.

This clonotype was observed many times. The J gene is TRBJ2-7, the V gene TRBV4-1; 9 bases align to TRBD1. Trimming at V came to 2 bases and at J to 3 bases, leaving 5 bases not matched to a gene. Per the germline V gene, CDR1 is MGHRA and CDR2 is YSYEKL. This CDR3 region has 15 residues. CDR3 loop: CASSQRQGENYEQYF. The CDR3 nucleotides are TGCGCCAGCAGCCAAAGACAGGGGGAAAACTACGAGCAGTACTTC.

This clonotype came up many times. V gene TRBV6-4 combines with J gene TRBJ2-2; D is unclear. Per the germline V gene, CDR1 is MRHNA and CDR2 is SNTAGT. Trimming removed 3 bases at V and 5 bases at J, with 7 bases between. CDR3 size: 13 residues. The CDR3 DNA follows: TGTGCCAGCAGTGATATCGAAACCGGGGAGCTGTTTTTT. Protein: CASSDIETGELFF.

The chain is built from TRBV5-6 and TRBJ2-7, with TRBD1 matching over 10 bases. This CDR3 contains 15 residues. Germline CDR1 SGHDT, CDR2 YYEEEE. J gave up 2 bases and V 3 bases, and 5 bases lay outside the gene matches. As DNA, the CDR3 is TGTGCCAGCAGCTCATACGGGACAGGGGCCTACGAGCAGTACTTC. It specifies CASSSYGTGAYEQYF.

Ten or more counts support this clonotype. The V and J genes are TRBV5-6 and TRBJ2-3; D unclear. The CDR3 is 12 amino acids. V dropped 4 bases and J dropped 6 bases, with 9 bases sitting between them. CDR1 is SGHDT and CDR2 is YYEEEE in the germline V gene. The CDR3 coding sequence is TGTGCCAGCAGCCCTGTGGGGGATACGCAGTATTTT. Its translation is CASSPVGDTQYF.

This clonotype was seen at least ten times. The chain combines TRBV2 with TRBJ1-6; D is unresolved. CDR3 length equals 16 residues. Germline CDR1 reads SNHLY; CDR2 reads FYNNEI. V was cut by 0 bases and J by 8 bases, with 14 bases left in between. The chain's CDR3 is CASSEARSGWDSPLHF. CDR3 DNA sequence: TGTGCCAGCAGTGAAGCCCGTTCTGGATGGGATTCACCCCTCCACTTT.

This clonotype was recorded at least ten times. V usage is TRBV9 and J usage is TRBJ2-3, with no clear D. V was pared by 3 bases and J by 2 bases, with 13 bases between. This CDR3 spans 15 amino acids. Germline V gene lookup returns CDR1 SGDLS and CDR2 YYNGEE. CDR3 residues: CASSARVGLTDTQYF. CDR3 DNA sequence: TGTGCCAGCAGCGCTAGGGTAGGCCTCACAGATACGCAGTATTTT.

Relative to its sample, this clonotype is medium-sized (0.01 to 0.1%). The chain couples TRBV5-1 to TRBJ2-7; D unclear. The CDR3 totals 13 residues. Trimming shortened V by 0 bases and J by 2 bases, and 6 bases separated the two germline ends. CDR1 and CDR2 (germline): SGHRS, YFSETQ. The CDR3 here is CASSLELPYEQYF. The CDR3, as DNA: TGCGCCAGCAGCTTGGAACTACCCTACGAGCAGTACTTC.

This clonotype was recorded at least ten times. V is TRBV9 and J is TRBJ2-3, with 11 bases matching TRBD2. The CDR3 runs to 15 residues. Germline V CDR1 and CDR2: SGDLS, YYNGEE. V was clipped by 0 bases and J by 4 bases; unmatched bases: 1. CDR3 loop: CASSVGSGGADTQYF. The CDR3 DNA follows: TGTGCCAGCAGCGTAGGTAGCGGGGGGGCAGATACGCAGTATTTT. The complete variable domain, with remaining parts taken from reference TRBV9 and TRBJ2-3, reads DSGVTQTPKHLITATGQRVTLRCSPRSGDLSVYWYQQSLDQGLQFLIQYYNGEERAKGNILERFSAQQFPDLHSELNLSSLELGDSALYFCASSVGSGGADTQYFGPGTRLTVL.

This clonotype was seen repeatedly, ten times or more. The chain links TRBV6-1 to TRBJ2-1, with D uncertain. V was shortened by 6 bases and J by 6 bases, with 15 bases between the two germline ends. The CDR3 is made up of 14 amino acids. Germline V lookup: CDR1 MNHNS, CDR2 SASEGT. CDR3 nucleotides: TGTGCCAGCAGCCCTACGACTGGCGGCAATGAGCAGTTCTTC. The encoded protein is CASSPTTGGNEQFF.

This clonotype was recorded many times. This chain connects TRBV11-2 to TRBJ2-7; D could derive from TRBD1 or TRBD2 (6 bases each). V was clipped by 7 bases and J by 4 bases, with 20 bases between them. Germline CDR1 SGHAT, CDR2 FQNNGV. The CDR3 contains 15 residues. CDR3 residues: CASTTPGGVKYEQYF. The CDR3 region has the DNA TGTGCCAGCACCACCCCCGGGGGCGTCAAGTACGAGCAGTACTTC.

This clonotype was recorded at least ten times. The chain joins TRBV20-1 to TRBJ1-6, with D possibly TRBD1 on 6 matching bases. V was cut by 6 bases and J by 7 bases, with 16 bases left in between. CDR1 and CDR2 from the germline V gene are DFQATT and SNEGSKA (reference sequence). The CDR3 totals 14 residues. The DNA for the CDR3 is TGCAGTGCACAGATCGGCAGGGGCAATTCACCCCTCCACTTT. As protein: CSAQIGRGNSPLHF.

Many counts were recorded for this clonotype. This sequence joins TRBV29-1 and TRBJ2-3; the D gene is possibly TRBD2 (7 bases). The CDR3 is made up of 16 amino acids. V was shortened by 2 bases and J by 6 bases, with 21 bases between the two germline ends. Looked up from germline, CDR1 is SQVTM and CDR2 is ANQGSEA. The CDR3 loop reads CSVEPNRGAREDTQYF. For the CDR3, the DNA is TGCAGCGTTGAACCTAATCGGGGGGCTAGAGAGGATACGCAGTATTTT.

There are many counts of this clonotype. This chain uses TRBV7-6 with TRBJ1-4; 11 nucleotides align to TRBD1. CDR3 length equals 16 residues. Germline V gene sequence: CDR1 SGHVS, CDR2 FNYEAQ. Losses at the gene ends were 3 bases for V and 8 bases for J; bases not matched to a gene: 8. CDR3 protein: CASSLTPGQGEEKLFF. CDR3 DNA: TGTGCCAGCAGCTTGACTCCGGGACAGGGGGAAGAAAAACTGTTTTTT.

The chain carries TRBV12-3 or TRBV12-4 and TRBJ2-7, with unresolved D. V dropped 1 base and J dropped 0 bases, with 4 bases sitting between them. This CDR3 comprises 13 residues. CDR3 in DNA: TGTGCCAGCAGTTTAGGTCCCTCCTACGAGCAGTACTTC. The encoded protein is CASSLGPSYEQYF.

This clonotype was detected many times. This rearrangement joins TRBV30 to TRBJ1-1, with a tentative D call TRBD1 (5 bases). Germline CDR1 reads GTSNPN; CDR2 reads SVGIG (reference sequence). The V end was cut by 1 base, the J end by 3 bases, with 12 bases between. The CDR3 loop spans 14 amino acids. CDR3 sequence: CAWSAGPPDTEAFF. CDR3 nucleotides: TGTGCCTGGAGTGCGGGACCCCCGGACACTGAAGCTTTCTTT.

In regard to this clonotype: A much bigger clone sits one base away, suggesting this may be a read error. The J gene is TRBJ2-5, the V gene TRBV18; D unclear. Germline-derived CDR1 and CDR2 are KGHSH and LQKENI. V lost 3 bases, J lost 5 bases, and 13 bases lay in between. CDR3 size: 14 residues. The CDR3 DNA is TGTGCCAGCTCACCGGGGAAAGTTCAGGAGACCCAGTACTTC. It codes for CASSPGKVQETQYF.

This clonotype was detected many times. J is TRBJ2-3 and V is TRBV12-5; TRBD2 matches 11 bases. J lost 4 bases, V lost 2 bases, and 2 bases had no gene match. Germline loops: CDR1 LGHNT, CDR2 FRNRAP. The CDR3 covers 15 residues. CDR3 sequence: CASGLFSGGADTQYF. The DNA of the CDR3 is TGTGCTAGTGGTTTGTTTAGCGGGGGGGCAGATACGCAGTATTTT.

This clonotype was found many times. The gene calls are TRBV7-2 and TRBJ1-5; D is uncertain. Trimming took off 4 bases at V and 0 bases at J, with 10 bases between the two ends. CDR1 is SGHTA and CDR2 is FQGNSA in the germline V gene. The CDR3 contains 15 residues. CDR3 nucleotide sequence: TGTGCCAGCAGCTCCCTCGGCCTTAGCAATCAGCCCCAGCATTTT. Amino acids: CASSSLGLSNQPQHF.